This T cell receptor (beta chain) was found in a study of T cell changes during pregnancy in multiple sclerosis. Measured with immunoSEQ multiplex PCR; TCRdb has only the in-frame clones, and not every one. The sample contains tens of thousands of clones, approximately 92% of which appear only once. The receptor comes from a female donor in good health, enrolled as a control in a pregnancy study. The sequencing used CD4+ T cells from peripheral blood mononuclear cells, collected in the second trimester of pregnancy.

The CDR3 DNA follows: TGTGCCAGCAGTTGGACAGGGGGTATCAATGAGCAGTTCTTC. As protein: CASSWTGGINEQFF. The chain carries TRBV28 and TRBJ2-1, with 10 bases that match TRBD1. Germline V gives CDR1 MDHEN, CDR2 SYDVKM. After removal of 4 bases from V and 6 bases from J, the junction contained 3 bases not matched to a gene. There are 14 residues in the CDR3.